This T cell receptor (beta chain) is drawn from a study of blood T cells in healthy people across ages. Study-level background: About one barcoded beta molecule per two T cells was captured by template switching.

Together with a sample-barcoded 5' primer, a J-beta primer mix was included in a second PCR lasting roughly 6 to 12 cycles. In TCRdb, the 5' RACE reads were re-called with MiXCR into one record per CDR3 protein. This sample yields 1.5 million to 2 million distinct CDR3 sequences, of which about 31% are seen a single time; 10% to 12% belongs to the top ten. This clonotype has only a few counts. What it recognizes is unknown. Overall study findings and caveats: TCR beta diversity per million T cells fell roughly linearly with age.

The CDR3 is 18 residues long. Sequencing was performed on blood. This sequence was found in a woman younger than 45 in good health. The chain recombines TRBV21-1 with TRBJ2-7; TRBD2 is taken as the D call from the table, unchecked against the DNA. TRBV21-1 is a recognized pseudogene. DNA for the CDR3: TGTGCCAGCAGCAAAGCGACCGTCCTGGGACTAGAGACCCACGAGCAGTACTTC. Its translation is CASSKATVLGLETHEQYF.